The 21 T cell receptor beta chains in this list originate from one sample, sequenced in a study of blood T cell repertoires in COVID-19. Data came from immunoSEQ multiplex PCR; TCRdb stores just in-frame clones and leaves some out. This sample has over 150,000 clones, with approximately 83% found just once. The sample consisted of peripheral blood. The receptors shown here come from an older woman with acute or convalescent COVID-19.

This chain connects TRBV3-1 (or the pseudogene TRBV3-2) to TRBJ1-1, with a tentative D call TRBD1 (5 bases). From germline, CDR1 is LGHDT and CDR2 YNNKEL (reference sequence). The CDR3 consists of 13 residues. The V end was cut by 4 bases, the J end by 5 bases, with 11 bases between. In DNA, the CDR3 is TGTGCCAGCAGCCTGGAGGGGAGGACTGAAGCTTTCTTT. This sequence encodes CASSLEGRTEAFF.

DNA for the CDR3: TGTGCCAGCAGCCCGGCTTGGGCCACACAAGCTAACTATGGCTACACCTTC. The encoded protein is CASSPAWATQANYGYTF. This chain joins TRBV5-4 and TRBJ1-2; D gene ambiguous. There are 17 residues in the CDR3. The V gene lost 4 bases and the J gene lost 0 bases, with 19 bases spanning the gap. Looked up from germline, CDR1 is SGHNT and CDR2 is YYREEE (reference sequence).

The chain has TRBV7-6 and TRBJ2-3; the D gene is possibly TRBD2 (6 bases). Trimming removed 2 bases at V and 1 base at J, with 10 bases between. This CDR3 region has 15 residues. Germline V CDR1 and CDR2: SGHVS, FNYEAQ. Here the CDR3 DNA reads TGTGCCAGCAGCTTACAGCCGGGGGGCACAGATACGCAGTATTTT. Its protein product is CASSLQPGGTDTQYF. Based on the CDR3 plus reference TRBV7-6 and TRBJ2-3, the full variable domain is GAGVSQSPRYKVTKRGQDVALRCDPISGHVSLYWYRQALGQGPEFLTYFNYEAQQDKSGLPNDRFSAERPEGSISTLTIQRTEQRDSAMYRCASSLQPGGTDTQYFGPGTRLTVL.

Comment on this clone: At one end, the junction sequence differs from germline, possibly due to a read error. The chain recombines TRBV6-5 with TRBJ1-5; no definite D call. CDR3 length: 13 residues. Germline V gives CDR1 MNHEY, CDR2 SVGAGI. CDR3 sequence reads: CATSSLRGQPQHF. DNA of the CDR3: TGTGCCACCAGTTCACTTCGAGGGCAGCCCCAGCATTTT.

In this sample, this clone turned up a few times. This chain links TRBV16 with TRBJ2-6; 8 nucleotides align to TRBD1. CDR3 size: 15 residues. Germline CDR1 is KGHSY and CDR2 is FQNENV. The ends lost 4 bases at V and 2 bases at J; junction bases unmatched: 1. This CDR3 reads CASSPQGAGANVLTF. CDR3 bases: TGTGCCAGCAGCCCACAGGGGGCTGGGGCCAACGTCCTGACTTTC.

This rearrangement joins TRBV5-1 to TRBJ1-2, with unresolved D. Germline V CDR1 and CDR2: SGHRS, YFSETQ. Trimming left V 3 bases short and J 2 bases short, with 11 bases between. This CDR3 spans 14 amino acids. The CDR3 DNA reads as TGCGCCAGCAGCTACGACCGCGGGAACTATGGCTACACCTTC. It codes for CASSYDRGNYGYTF.

The chain has TRBV25-1 and TRBJ1-4; 7 nucleotides line up with TRBD1. The CDR3 covers 13 residues. The junction had 5 bases not matched to a gene; V was cut back by 9 bases and J by 4 bases. CDR1 is MGHDK, CDR2 SYGVNS, per germline. CDR3 protein: CASNRDSNEKLFF. The CDR3 DNA sequence: TGTGCCAGTAACCGGGACAGTAATGAAAAACTGTTTTTT. The full variable domain, completed using reference TRBV25-1 and TRBJ1-4, is EADIYQTPRYLVIGTGKKITLECSQTMGHDKMYWYQQDPGMELHLIHYSYGVNSTEKGDLSSESTVSRIRTEHFPLTLESARPSHTSQYLCASNRDSNEKLFFGSGTQLSVL.

The chain employs TRBV7-9 and TRBJ1-2, with 10 positions matching TRBD1. Germline V CDR1 and CDR2: SEHNR, FQNEAQ (reference sequence). The length of the CDR3 is 19 residues. The V and J ends lost 3 bases and 4 bases, in that order; junction bases with no gene match: 17. CDR3 region: CASSFFRESPGQGSYGYTF. The CDR3 coding sequence is TGTGCCAGCAGCTTTTTCAGGGAGTCTCCGGGACAGGGGAGCTATGGCTACACCTTC.

The rearrangement joins TRBV24-1 to TRBJ1-5, with TRBD1 as a possible D gene (5 bases). Germline CDR1 KGHDR, CDR2 SFDVKD. The CDR3 is 13 residues long. Trimming left V 8 bases short and J 5 bases short, with 12 bases between. The CDR3 DNA follows: TGTGCCACCACCGAAACGGGGGATCAGCCCCAGCATTTT. It encodes CATTETGDQPQHF.

The chain couples TRBV7-9 to TRBJ1-4, with D maybe TRBD1 (5 bases). The CDR3 is 13 residues long. Germline-derived CDR1 and CDR2 are SEHNR and FQNEAQ (reference sequence). The ends were cut back, 2 bases at V and 7 bases at J, with 8 bases in the middle. The CDR3 sequence is CASSLMTAEKLFF. CDR3 nucleotides: TGTGCCAGCAGCTTAATGACAGCTGAAAAACTGTTTTTT.

The chain uses TRBV4-1 and TRBJ2-1, with D possibly being TRBD1 (5 bases). The CDR3 length is 15 residues. Germline CDR1 MGHRA, CDR2 YSYEKL. With 3 bases removed from V and 3 bases from J, the gap between germline ends came to 12 bases. Written as DNA, the CDR3 is TGCGCCAGCAGCCAGACAGCGACCAACTACAATGAGCAGTTCTTC. It encodes CASSQTATNYNEQFF.

The chain recombines TRBV6-2 or TRBV6-3 with TRBJ2-1, with 11 bases that match TRBD2. This CDR3 has 17 amino acids. CDR1 and CDR2 from the germline V gene are MNHEY and SVGEGT. Unmatched junction bases numbered 2, after V lost 1 base and J lost 0 bases. CDR3 nucleotides: TGTGCCAGCAGTTACTGGACTAGCGGGCTCTCCTACAATGAGCAGTTCTTC. Protein product: CASSYWTSGLSYNEQFF.

V and J are TRBV11-2 and TRBJ1-1; D not certain. V was clipped by 4 bases and J by 1 base, with 10 bases between them. The CDR3 runs to 14 residues. The germline CDR1 and CDR2 sequences are SGHAT and FQNNGV. CDR3 nucleotide sequence: TGTGCCAGCAGCTGGAGAGCGGGGAACACTGAAGCTTTCTTT. The encoded protein is CASSWRAGNTEAFF.

As concerns this clone: In this CDR3 the conserved last residue, phenylalanine or tryptophan, is missing, so a read error is likely. The limits of the CDR3 on the DNA are not certain, so only TCRdb's listed CDR3 is given. The genes are TRBV5-8 and TRBJ1-1; the DNA was not compared with TRBD1, the D call given in the table. Germline V gene sequence: CDR1 SGHTS, CDR2 YDEGEE. The CDR3 has 11 amino acids, counting both end residues. The CDR3 is CASLGNRVMSL.

The rearrangement links TRBV5-1 to TRBJ1-5, with D perhaps TRBD1 (6 bases). The germline V gene has CDR1 SGHRS and CDR2 YFSETQ. V was trimmed by 3 bases and J by 2 bases, leaving 9 bases between them. This CDR3 region has 14 residues. The CDR3 coding sequence is TGCGCCAGCAGCTCGGCAGGGGGCAATCAGCCCCAGCATTTT. Translated, it gives CASSSAGGNQPQHF.

The table lists this clone with a few counts. The chain links TRBV27 to TRBJ1-1, with a weak D call TRBD1 (6 bases). Trimming pared 5 bases from V and 0 bases from J, leaving 7 bases between. The CDR3 totals 13 residues. Germline loops: CDR1 MNHEY, CDR2 SMNVEV (reference sequence). CDR3 sequence (DNA): TGTGCCAGCAGTACAGGGATGAACACTGAAGCTTTCTTT. Amino acids: CASSTGMNTEAFF.

In its sample, this clone was seen once. CDR3 amino acids: CASSPGGGGAYGYTF. The CDR3 bases are TGTGCCAGCTCACCCGGCGGCGGGGGGGCGTATGGCTACACCTTC. This chain uses TRBV18 with TRBJ1-2; weak D call: TRBD1 (6 bases). Germline CDR1 and CDR2: KGHSH and LQKENI. The CDR3 contains 15 residues. The ends were cut back, 3 bases at V and 5 bases at J, with 16 bases in the middle.

The chain employs TRBV9 and TRBJ1-2, with D hard to call. The CDR3 is 15 amino acids. Germline assignment: CDR1 SGDLS and CDR2 YYNGEE. V was pared by 0 bases and J by 4 bases, with 13 bases between. The CDR3 is CASSVAWKGAYGYTF. The CDR3 DNA sequence: TGTGCCAGCAGCGTAGCTTGGAAGGGAGCCTATGGCTACACCTTC.

The rearrangement joins TRBV28 to TRBJ2-1, with 13 bases aligning to TRBD2. This CDR3 comprises 14 residues. From germline, CDR1 is MDHEN and CDR2 SYDVKM. V lost 5 bases to trimming and J lost 10 bases; unmatched junction nucleotides: 5. CDR3 sequence: CASSPSTSGGEQFF. The CDR3 DNA sequence: TGTGCCAGCAGTCCCTCGACTAGCGGGGGGGAGCAGTTCTTC.

The sample holds many counts of this clone. This chain uses TRBV11-2 with TRBJ1-2, with a possible D match to TRBD1 (5 bases). The CDR3 is made up of 12 amino acids. Germline CDR1 is SGHAT and CDR2 is FQNNGV. With 5 bases removed from V and 4 bases from J, the gap between germline ends came to 8 bases. CDR3 sequence reads: CASSRDSYGYTF. For the CDR3, the DNA is TGTGCCAGCAGCCGAGACAGCTATGGCTACACCTTC.

This sequence joins TRBV4-1 and TRBJ1-4, with 11 positions matching TRBD1. The V and J ends lost 5 bases and 4 bases, in that order; junction bases with no gene match: 12. Germline loops: CDR1 MGHRA, CDR2 YSYEKL. The CDR3 totals 18 residues. CDR3 nucleotides: TGCGCCAGCAGCTCTCCGGGAGGGACAGGGGGAGATAATGAAAAACTGTTTTTT. This translates into CASSSPGGTGGDNEKLFF.